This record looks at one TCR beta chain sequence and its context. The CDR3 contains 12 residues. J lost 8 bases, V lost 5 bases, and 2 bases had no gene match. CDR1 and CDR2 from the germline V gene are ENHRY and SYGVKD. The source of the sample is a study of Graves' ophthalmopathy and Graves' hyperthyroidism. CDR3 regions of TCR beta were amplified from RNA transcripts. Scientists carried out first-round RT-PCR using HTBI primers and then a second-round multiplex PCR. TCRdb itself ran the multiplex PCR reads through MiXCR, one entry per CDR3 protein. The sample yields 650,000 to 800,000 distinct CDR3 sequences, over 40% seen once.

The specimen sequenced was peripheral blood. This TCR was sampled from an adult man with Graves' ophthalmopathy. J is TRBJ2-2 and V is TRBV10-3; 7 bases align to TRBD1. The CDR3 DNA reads TGTGCCATCAGTAAGGACAGGGGGGAGCTGTTTTTT. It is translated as CAISKDRGELFF.